The rows below give T cell receptor beta chains drawn from one sample of a study of blood T cell repertoires in COVID-19. The data were produced by immunoSEQ multiplex PCR, yet TCRdb's version contains in-frame clones alone and is incomplete. The repertoire includes just over 300,000 clones, 70% to 90% of them detected once, and roughly 2% sits in the top ten. The sample consisted of PBMCs or T cells enriched from blood (not recorded which). The receptors come from a man younger than 40 who had recovered from COVID-19. Both conserved end residues are part of each CDR3. The D gene is left open where the match is weak. The listing skips clone size in some rows; elsewhere it reads once, few, many or a size class.

CDR3 DNA: TGTGCCAGCAGCTTAGGGACAGTAACAGATACGCAGTATTTT; CDR3 protein: CASSLGTVTDTQYF; clone size: -; CDR3 length: 14; D gene: -; J gene: TRBJ2-3; V gene: TRBV7-9
CDR3 DNA: TGTGCCAGCAGCGTAGGGGGGGCCAATGAGCAGTTCTTC; CDR3 protein: CASSVGGANEQFF; clone size: -; CDR3 length: 13; D gene: -; J gene: TRBJ2-1; V gene: TRBV13
CDR3 DNA: TGTGCCAGCTCACTTCGGTTAGCAACTAATGAAAAACTGTTTTTT; CDR3 protein: CASSLRLATNEKLFF; clone size: -; CDR3 length: 15; D gene: -; J gene: TRBJ1-4; V gene: TRBV18
CDR3 DNA: TGTGCCAGCAGCGTAGAGGTAGCGCCCGGGGAGCTGTTTTTT; CDR3 protein: CASSVEVAPGELFF; clone size: -; CDR3 length: 14; D gene: -; J gene: TRBJ2-2; V gene: TRBV9
CDR3 DNA: TGTGCCAGCAGCCGTCTAGGGGGTTGGGAGACCCAGTACTTC; CDR3 protein: CASSRLGGWETQYF; clone size: -; CDR3 length: 14; D gene: -; J gene: TRBJ2-5; V gene: TRBV7-9
CDR3 DNA: TGCGCCAGCAGCCAAGGGCTCAAAGGGGTCGGTCGATATGGCTACACCTTC; CDR3 protein: CASSQGLKGVGRYGYTF; clone size: -; CDR3 length: 17; D gene: -; J gene: TRBJ1-2; V gene: TRBV4-1
CDR3 DNA: TGCGCCAGCAGCCCTACCGCCGGGACAGAGAACACTGAAGCTTTCTTT; CDR3 protein: CASSPTAGTENTEAFF; clone size: -; CDR3 length: 16; D gene: TRBD1; J gene: TRBJ1-1; V gene: TRBV5-1
CDR3 DNA: TGTGCCAGCAGCTCTCACGGAAGGAGGACTGAAGCTTTCTTT; CDR3 protein: CASSSHGRRTEAFF; clone size: -; CDR3 length: 14; D gene: -; J gene: TRBJ1-1; V gene: TRBV7-9
CDR3 DNA: TGTGCCAGCAGTGAAGGGCAACGGAGCCTTTTTGGCTACACCTTC; CDR3 protein: CASSEGQRSLFGYTF; clone size: -; CDR3 length: 15; D gene: -; J gene: TRBJ1-2; V gene: TRBV2
CDR3 DNA: TGTGCTAGTGGTTTGGTACTTGGGACACCTCTCCAAGAGACCCAGTACTTC; CDR3 protein: CASGLVLGTPLQETQYF; clone size: few; CDR3 length: 17; D gene: -; J gene: TRBJ2-5; V gene: TRBV12-5
CDR3 DNA: TGTGCCAGCAGTGACCGCGGTAATTCACCCCTCCACTTT; CDR3 protein: CASSDRGNSPLHF; clone size: -; CDR3 length: 13; D gene: -; J gene: TRBJ1-6; V gene: TRBV2
CDR3 DNA: TGTGCCAGCAGCGGGGCGGGCAGGGGGAATGGCTACACCTTC; CDR3 protein: CASSGAGRGNGYTF; clone size: -; CDR3 length: 14; D gene: TRBD1; J gene: TRBJ1-2; V gene: TRBV6-5
CDR3 DNA: TGTGCCAGCAGTTACGAGGCGGGGAGTGGCACTGAAGCTTTCTTT; CDR3 protein: CASSYEAGSGTEAFF; clone size: once; CDR3 length: 15; D gene: -; J gene: TRBJ1-1; V gene: TRBV6-5